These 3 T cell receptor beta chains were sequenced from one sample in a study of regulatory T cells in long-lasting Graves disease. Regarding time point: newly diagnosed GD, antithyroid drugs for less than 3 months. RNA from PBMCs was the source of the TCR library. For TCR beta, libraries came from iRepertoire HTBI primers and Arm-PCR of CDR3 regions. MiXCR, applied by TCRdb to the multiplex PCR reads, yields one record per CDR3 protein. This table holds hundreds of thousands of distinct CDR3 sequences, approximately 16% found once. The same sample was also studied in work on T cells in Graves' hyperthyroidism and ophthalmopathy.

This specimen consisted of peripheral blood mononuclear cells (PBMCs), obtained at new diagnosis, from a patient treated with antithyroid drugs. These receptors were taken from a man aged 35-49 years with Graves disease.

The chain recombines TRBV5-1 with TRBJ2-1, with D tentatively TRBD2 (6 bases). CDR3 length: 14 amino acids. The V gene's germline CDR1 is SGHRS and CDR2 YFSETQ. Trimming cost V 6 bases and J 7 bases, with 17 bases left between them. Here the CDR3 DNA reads TGCGCCAGCACCCCGGGACTCCTTAGGAATGAGCAGTTCTTC. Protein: CASTPGLLRNEQFF.

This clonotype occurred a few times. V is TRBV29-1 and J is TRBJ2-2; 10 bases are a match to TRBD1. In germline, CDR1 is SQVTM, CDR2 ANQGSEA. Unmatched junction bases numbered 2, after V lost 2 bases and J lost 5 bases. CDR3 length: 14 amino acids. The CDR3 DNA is TGCAGCGTTGAACGGGGACAGGGGACCGGGGAGCTGTTTTTT. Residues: CSVERGQGTGELFF.

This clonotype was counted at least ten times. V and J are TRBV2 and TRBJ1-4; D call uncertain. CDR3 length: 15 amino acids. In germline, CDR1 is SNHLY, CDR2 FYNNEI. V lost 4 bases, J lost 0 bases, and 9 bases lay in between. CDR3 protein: CASSGITATNEKLFF. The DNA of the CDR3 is TGTGCCAGCAGTGGAATCACGGCAACTAATGAAAAACTGTTTTTT.